These 7 T cell receptor beta chains originate from one sample sequenced in a study of blood T cells in healthy people across ages. Primers used in a second PCR of about 6 to 11 cycles were a sample-barcoded 5' primer and a J-beta primer mix. TCRdb re-called the 5' RACE reads with MiXCR, one entry per CDR3 protein. The table lists around 990,000 distinct CDR3 sequences, almost 25% of them singletons. The same data also contributed to another study, on T cells of mothers and their children.

Sequenced material: blood. The receptors derive from a girl aged 2 to 9 in good health.

This chain connects TRBV19 to TRBJ2-2; 7 bases map to TRBD2. V was clipped by 8 bases and J by 7 bases; unmatched bases: 7. The CDR3 is made up of 13 amino acids. CDR1 LNHDA and CDR2 SQIVND come from the germline V gene (reference sequence). The CDR3 loop is CASCPGRGGELFF. CDR3 DNA sequence: TGTGCCAGTTGCCCAGGGAGGGGCGGGGAGCTGTTTTTT. The whole variable domain, filled in from reference TRBV19 and TRBJ2-2, reads DGGITQSPKYLFRKEGQNVTLSCEQNLNHDAMYWYRQDPGQGLRLIYYSQIVNDFQKGDIAEGYSVSREKKESFPLTVTSAQKNPTAFYLCASCPGRGGELFFGEGSRLTVL.

This CDR3 is CSATGASSGNTIYF. The CDR3, as DNA: TGCAGTGCTACGGGGGCTAGCTCTGGAAACACCATATATTTT. The chain recombines TRBV20-1 with TRBJ1-3, with TRBD1 as a possible D gene (6 bases). CDR3 length equals 14 residues. Germline CDR1 is DFQATT and CDR2 is SNEGSKA (reference sequence). The V end was cut by 4 bases, the J end by 0 bases, with 10 bases between.

Ten or more counts support this clonotype. The chain links TRBV29-1 to TRBJ2-5; D possibly uses TRBD1 or TRBD2 (6 bases each). The DNA end is more similar to TRBJ2-7, so the J call may be wrong. The CDR3 has 12 amino acids. From germline, CDR1 is SQVTM and CDR2 ANQGSEA. The CDR3 nucleotides are TGCAGCGTTGCCGGGGGCGTGGACGAGCAGTACTTC. Its translation: CSVAGGVDEQYF.

The sample holds a few counts of this clonotype. The chain carries TRBV7-9 and TRBJ1-1; 8 bases are a match to TRBD1. V gave up 1 base and J gave up 4 bases; unmatched junction bases: 2. From germline, CDR1 is SEHNR and CDR2 FQNEAQ (reference sequence). The CDR3 consists of 14 residues. CDR3 sequence reads: CASSLDRGTTEAFF. The CDR3 DNA reads as TGTGCCAGCAGCTTAGACAGGGGGACCACTGAAGCTTTCTTT. Full variable domain (rest looked up from reference TRBV7-9 and TRBJ1-1): DTGVSQNPRHKITKRGQNVTFRCDPISEHNRLYWYRQTLGQGPEFLTYFQNEAQLEKSRLLSDRFSAERPKGSFSTLEIQRTEQGDSAMYLCASSLDRGTTEAFFGQGTRLTVV.

The rearrangement uses TRBV11-2 and TRBJ2-1; D not certain. Between the trimmed V and J ends, which lost 3 bases and 4 bases, there was a span of 10 bases. CDR1 and CDR2 from the germline V gene are SGHAT and FQNNGV. CDR3 length equals 14 residues. In DNA form, the CDR3 reads TGTGCCAGCAGCTTCCACAGCGATTACAATGAGCAGTTCTTC. As protein: CASSFHSDYNEQFF.

This clonotype appeared a few times. The chain employs TRBV6-5 and TRBJ1-4; 9 positions agree with TRBD1. After removal of 3 bases from V and 10 bases from J, the junction contained 9 bases not matched to a gene. CDR1 is MNHEY and CDR2 is SVGAGI in the germline V gene. This CDR3 is 15 amino acids long. The CDR3 region has the DNA TGTGCCAGCAGTTATGCCGGGACAGGGAGTGGAAAACTGTTTTTT. It translates to CASSYAGTGSGKLFF.

The chain employs TRBV9 and TRBJ2-7; TRBD1 matches at 7 bases. Trimming removed 6 bases from V and 0 bases from J; junction bases left unmatched: 6. This CDR3 comprises 14 residues. Germline loops: CDR1 SGDLS, CDR2 YYNGEE. This CDR3 reads CASTQWDSSYEQYF. The DNA for the CDR3 is TGTGCCAGCACCCAGTGGGACAGCTCCTACGAGCAGTACTTC.